The text below deals with one T cell receptor beta chain. Any history of autoimmune disease or systemic immunosuppression disqualified patients. The V end was cut by 0 bases, the J end by 4 bases, with 10 bases between. The CDR3 extends over 15 amino acids. From germline, CDR1 is MNHNY and CDR2 SVGAGI (reference sequence). This sample is part of a study of OX40 agonist ivuxolimab in advanced cancers. Whole-study context: Partial responses were achieved by three patients, one with hepatocellular carcinoma and two with cutaneous melanoma.

Measured with immunoSEQ multiplex PCR; TCRdb has only the in-frame clones, and not every one. The sample carries 53,000 or so clones, roughly 84% recorded once. The input for sequencing was CD4+ or CD8+ T cells sorted from blood, taken in a trial of the OX40 agonist ivuxolimab. The chain links TRBV6-6 to TRBJ1-3; D is undetermined. The clonotype was recovered from an adult with an advanced solid tumor such as melanoma, head and neck, liver or kidney cancer. CDR3 amino acids: CASSYSTITGNTIYF. CDR3 sequence (DNA): TGTGCCAGCAGTTACTCGACCATAACGGGAAACACCATATATTTT.